In this sample, the clone carrying this T cell receptor (beta chain) turned up many times. Its target is not known. CDR3 size: 11 residues. Trimming shortened V by 1 base and J by 5 bases, and 3 bases separated the two germline ends. CDR1 MNHNY and CDR2 SVGAGI come from the germline V gene (reference sequence). TCR cDNA, made by 5'RACE template switching, carried an added universal primer site and UMIs. TCRdb redid the calling of the 5' RACE reads with MiXCR, one entry per CDR3 protein. Counted here are approximately 120,000 distinct CDR3 sequences, 6% to 8% occurring once; the ten biggest clones make up around 2.3%. This specimen comes from a study of T cells after yellow fever vaccination. Study-level information: Where fractions had low cell numbers, libraries were prepared from them with the SMART-Seq v4 Ultra Low Input RNA kit. Study-level findings and limits: From the bulk population, abundant clonotypes could contaminate and appear within FACS-sorted repertoires. Though weaker, the secondary response peaked faster, on day 5 versus 15.

This clonotype originated in a man between 18 and 35 years old who received the YFV17D yellow fever vaccine. Specimen: CD4+ T cells sorted from PBMCs, collected more than 8 days after the first yellow fever vaccination. J is TRBJ2-7 and V is TRBV6-6; D remains ambiguous. The CDR3 reads CASSYYHEQYF. The CDR3 DNA follows: TGTGCCAGCAGTTACTACCACGAGCAGTACTTC.